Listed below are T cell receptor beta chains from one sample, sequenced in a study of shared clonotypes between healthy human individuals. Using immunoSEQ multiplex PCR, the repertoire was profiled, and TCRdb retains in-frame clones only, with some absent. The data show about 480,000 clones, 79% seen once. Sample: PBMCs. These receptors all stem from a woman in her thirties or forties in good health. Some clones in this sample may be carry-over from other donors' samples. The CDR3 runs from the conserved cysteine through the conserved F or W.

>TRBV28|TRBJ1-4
CASSLEGASNEKLFF
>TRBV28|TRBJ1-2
CASRDRGSYGYTF
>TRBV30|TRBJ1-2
CAWGRGDRNYGYTF
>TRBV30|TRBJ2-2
CAWSVFPGQLITEANTGELFF
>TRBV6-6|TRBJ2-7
CASSYGHSQWVQYF
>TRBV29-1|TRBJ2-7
CSVATWLSTGEGEQYF
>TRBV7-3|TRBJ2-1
CASSLDGGRGQFF
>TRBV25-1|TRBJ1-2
CASSEGQGYGYTF
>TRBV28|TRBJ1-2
CASRDTDSYYGYTF
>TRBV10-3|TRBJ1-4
CAISGSGEKLFF
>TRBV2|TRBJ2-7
CASRLTGGSSYEQYF
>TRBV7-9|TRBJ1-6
CASSPIGEQSPLHF
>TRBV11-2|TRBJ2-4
CASSPIDRDFNIQYF
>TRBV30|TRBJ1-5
CAWSVRGTLNQPQHF
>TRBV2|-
CASAREASRSGYEQYF
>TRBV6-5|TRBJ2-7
CASSYSVQGSYEQYF
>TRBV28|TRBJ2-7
CASSPPQTYEQYF
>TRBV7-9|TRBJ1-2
CASSFFENGYTF
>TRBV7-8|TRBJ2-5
CASSIRGAETQYF
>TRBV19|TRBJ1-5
CASSPGQLNQPQHF
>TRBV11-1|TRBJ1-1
CASSLMNTEAFF
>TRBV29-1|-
CSARDGTYEQYF
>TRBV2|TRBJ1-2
CASREYLATF
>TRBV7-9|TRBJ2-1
CASSPPGHYNEQFF
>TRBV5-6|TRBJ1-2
CATSRDRLYGYTF
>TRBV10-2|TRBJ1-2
CASSESTSAPYGYTF
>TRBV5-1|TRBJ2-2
CASSTQGARNTGELFF
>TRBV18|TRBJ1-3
CASSPTIPSSGNTIYF
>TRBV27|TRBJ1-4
CASSLETVPVKLFF
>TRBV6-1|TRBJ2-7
CASSEAGTAAYEQYF
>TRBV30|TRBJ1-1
CAWSYARNTEAFF
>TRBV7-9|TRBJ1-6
CASSSHNSPLHF
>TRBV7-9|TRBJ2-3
CASSPGLADFTDTQYF
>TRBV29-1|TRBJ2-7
CSVGRGSPSYEQYF
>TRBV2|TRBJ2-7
CASSDISGRGGSYEQYF
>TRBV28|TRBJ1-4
CASSSTGMDEKLFF
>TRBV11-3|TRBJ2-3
CASSLEGGGDTQYF
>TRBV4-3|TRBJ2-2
CASSQIGDGELFF
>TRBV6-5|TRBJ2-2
CASRGTATNTGELFF
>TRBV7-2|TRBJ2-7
CASSSSGRGTGGYEQYF
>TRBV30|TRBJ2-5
CAWRAAGFETQYF
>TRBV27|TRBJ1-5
CASGSGDLHF
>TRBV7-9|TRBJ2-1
CASSQGTAYNEQFF
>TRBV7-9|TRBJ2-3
CASSPSGHGEDTQYF
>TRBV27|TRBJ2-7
CASSLAGSLYEQYF
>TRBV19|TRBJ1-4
CASSIKSPTNEKLFF
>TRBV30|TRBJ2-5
CAWADTGGETQYF
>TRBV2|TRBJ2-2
CASSGDGLAGPGELFF
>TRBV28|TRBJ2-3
CASNFTSSSSTDTQYF
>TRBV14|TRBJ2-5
CASSQGRAFQETQYF
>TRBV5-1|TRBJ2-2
CASSSVAGDSGELFF
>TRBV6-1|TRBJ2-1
CASSEASGVNEQFF
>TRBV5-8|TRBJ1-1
CASSWDIPEAFF
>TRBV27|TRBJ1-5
CASSLGGSNQPQHF
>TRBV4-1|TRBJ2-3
CASSQGGLAGPKEHTQYF